The TCR beta chain described here comes from a study of cytomegalovirus exposure and HLA in healthy donors. Study findings and constraints: TRBV6-2, TRBV6-3 and other indistinguishable V segments were excluded.

With 0 bases clipped from V and 3 bases from J, the junction kept 6 bases outside the gene matches. Germline V CDR1 and CDR2: MNHNS, SASEGT. The CDR3 contains 17 residues. This clone was found a few times. Its antigen is not identified. Primers: 60 Vbeta forward and 13 Jbeta reverse. TCRdb keeps only in-frame clones here, not all; method: immunoSEQ multiplex PCR. The sample carries roughly 92,000 clones, about 7.6% recorded once. V gene TRBV6-1 combines with J gene TRBJ2-1, with TRBD2 matching 9 bases. The specimen was PBMCs. The sequence was collected from a man in his fifties in good health and CMV-seronegative. CDR3 in amino acids: CASSEALGLAYYNEQFF. The DNA for the CDR3 is TGTGCCAGCAGTGAAGCTCTAGGACTAGCGTACTACAATGAGCAGTTCTTC.